The rows below give T cell receptor beta chains drawn from one sample of a study of shared clonotypes between healthy human individuals. Method: immunoSEQ multiplex PCR; TCRdb's copy keeps in-frame clones and lacks some. The data contain 2 million to 2.5 million clones, more than 85% of them singletons. The material sequenced was naive CD4+ T cells from PBMCs. These receptors came from a man in his late teens or twenties in good health. Some clones in this sample may be carry-over from other donors' samples. Each CDR3 is given with its conserved first and last residue.

v_gene	j_gene	CDR3aa
TRBV7-2	TRBJ1-2	CASSLGPPGRPRRGYTF
TRBV15	TRBJ1-1	CATSRGYGTDTEAFF
TRBV7-3	TRBJ2-3	CASSLTAGFRDTQYF
TRBV19	TRBJ2-4	CASSIGGQQNIQYF
TRBV9	TRBJ1-1	CASSTQGGAGTEAFF
TRBV6-1	TRBJ1-1	CASSEPGRGLEAFF
TRBV7-7	TRBJ2-7	CASSPRTYEQYF
TRBV28	TRBJ2-5	CASSLTGGAGPQETQYF
TRBV5-1	TRBJ1-1	CASSLDSTGKAFF
TRBV11-2	TRBJ2-5	CASSLGLGQETQYF
TRBV15	TRBJ1-5	CATSRGWLKSNQPQHF
TRBV7-2	TRBJ1-2	CASSLGYGTGYTF
TRBV5-5	TRBJ1-1	CASSSHDVTEAFF
TRBV4-2	TRBJ2-7	CASSQGRTVYEQYF
TRBV18	TRBJ2-2	CASSPMTGSNTGELFF
TRBV7-9	TRBJ2-2	CASSLGASGSLEDTGELFF
TRBV9	TRBJ1-4	CASSKRNTATNEKLFF
TRBV27	TRBJ2-7	CASSSAWTGTQVRRYEQYF
TRBV6-5	TRBJ2-1	CASADGDRKFDEQFF
TRBV20-1	TRBJ1-2	CSARRTIDTF
TRBV29-1	TRBJ2-3	CSVEVGSTDTQYF
TRBV7-3	TRBJ1-1	CASRTDAGTEAFF
TRBV4-1	TRBJ2-3	CATSVTLAGTDTQYF
TRBV11-2	TRBJ1-1	CASDPLGITEAFF
TRBV5-1	TRBJ1-1	CASSSAENTEAFF
TRBV5-4	TRBJ2-1	CASSLDTSSYNEQFF
TRBV18	TRBJ1-1	CASSPEIGTEAFF
TRBV10-2	TRBJ2-4	CASRERTSGAKNIQYF
TRBV28	TRBJ2-7	CASSRTGAGSYEQYF
TRBV5-1	TRBJ2-5	CASSSGLANQETQYF
TRBV18	TRBJ1-5	CASSLLGQPQHF
TRBV18	TRBJ1-3	CASSPRQPSSGNTIYF
TRBV6-1	TRBJ2-3	CASGKGPNTDTQYF
TRBV5-1	TRBJ2-1	CASSPPSAQRGFF
TRBV6-1	TRBJ2-7	CASSWTGADYEQYF
TRBV27	TRBJ2-1	CASRTFGSYNEQFF
TRBV6-5	TRBJ1-3	CASRGQGGNTIYF
TRBV28	TRBJ1-2	CATHRQGTLFF
TRBV10-3	TRBJ1-1	CAISAVNTEAFF
TRBV28	TRBJ2-3	CASSFGTGYGTDTQYF
TRBV30	TRBJ1-5	CAWSGRQGAGGQPQHF
TRBV12-5	TRBJ2-5	CASGLGYGDQETQYF